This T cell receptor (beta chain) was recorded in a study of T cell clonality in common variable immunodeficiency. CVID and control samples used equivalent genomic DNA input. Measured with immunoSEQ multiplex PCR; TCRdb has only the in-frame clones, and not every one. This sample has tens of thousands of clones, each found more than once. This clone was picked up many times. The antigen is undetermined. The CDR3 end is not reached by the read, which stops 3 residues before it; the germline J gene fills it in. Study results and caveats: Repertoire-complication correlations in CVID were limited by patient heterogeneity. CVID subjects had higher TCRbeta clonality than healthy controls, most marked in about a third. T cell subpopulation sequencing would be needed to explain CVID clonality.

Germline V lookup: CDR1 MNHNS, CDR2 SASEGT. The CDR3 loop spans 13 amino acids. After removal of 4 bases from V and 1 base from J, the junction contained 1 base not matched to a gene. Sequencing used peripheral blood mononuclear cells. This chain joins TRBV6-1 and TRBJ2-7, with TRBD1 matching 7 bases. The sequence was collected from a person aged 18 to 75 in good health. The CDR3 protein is CASSVGQSYEQYF. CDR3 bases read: TGTGCCAGCAGTGTGGGACAGTCCTACGAG.